This TCR beta chain was recorded in a study of sequential checkpoint blockade in melanoma. The overall study: Arm A got nivolumab then ipilimumab; arm B the reverse, 1:1. Both treatment sequences were followed by maintenance nivolumab.

Measured with immunoSEQ multiplex PCR; TCRdb has only the in-frame clones, and not every one. The sample consists of some 21,000 clones, roughly four fifths of them appearing once. CDR1 and CDR2 (germline): MRHNA, SNTAGT. The J segment lost 8 bases and the V segment lost 4 bases, leaving 13 bases of the junction unmatched. This CDR3 is built from 16 residues. Treatment described: randomized to nivolumab then ipilimumab (arm A) or the reverse (arm B). DNA-damaging chemotherapy had not been given to any patient beforehand. The chain recombines TRBV6-4 with TRBJ2-2; TRBD1 matches at 7 bases. The source of this sequence is a human donor with melanoma. The source was CD8+ T cells sorted from blood (inferred from file names), collected from a patient given nivolumab and ipilimumab in sequence. DNA for the CDR3: TGTGCCAGCAGTGGCCGGGGCAGGGGGTCCCGTGGGGAGCTGTTTTTT. It is translated as CASSGRGRGSRGELFF.